Each of the 15 T cell receptor beta chains below was sequenced from the same sample in a study of blood T cells in healthy people across ages. A sample-barcoded 5' primer and a J-beta primer mix were used in a second PCR of about 6 to 11 cycles. One entry per CDR3 protein results from TCRdb running MiXCR on the 5' RACE reads. The sample records 270,000 or so distinct CDR3 sequences, roughly 27% being singletons. Sequenced material: blood. The receptors derive from a woman aged 70-85 years in good health.

The V call is TRBV5-1, the J call TRBJ2-1; a possible D gene is TRBD2 (5 bases). The CDR3 sequence is 17 residues long. Trimming left V 0 bases short and J 7 bases short, with 20 bases between. Looked up from germline, CDR1 is SGHRS and CDR2 is YFSETQ. CDR3 nucleotides: TGCGCCAGCAGCTTGGCGGCTGGGAGAGTCGCCCAAAATGAGCAGTTCTTC. Amino acids: CASSLAAGRVAQNEQFF.

The chain uses TRBV5-1 and TRBJ1-4; the D is unclear. V was clipped by 4 bases and J by 5 bases, with 15 bases between them. This CDR3 is 15 amino acids long. Germline V lookup: CDR1 SGHRS, CDR2 YFSETQ. The CDR3, as DNA: TGCGCCAGCAGCCAAAAATTGACGGGGAATGAAAAACTGTTTTTT. Translating it yields CASSQKLTGNEKLFF. The complete variable domain, with remaining parts taken from reference TRBV5-1 and TRBJ1-4, reads KAGVTQTPRYLIKTRGQQVTLSCSPISGHRSVSWYQQTPGQGLQFLFEYFSETQRNKGNFPGRFSGRQFSNSRSEMNVSTLELGDSALYLCASSQKLTGNEKLFFGSGTQLSVL.

This clonotype was counted a few times. The chain combines TRBV9 with TRBJ2-5; D gene ambiguous. The CDR3 has 14 residues. V was pared by 3 bases and J by 1 base, with 10 bases between. The germline gives CDR1 SGDLS, CDR2 YYNGEE. CDR3 coding DNA: TGTGCCAGCAGCGCGCCGAAATCCCAAGAGACCCAGTACTTC. Protein: CASSAPKSQETQYF.

The chain has TRBV12-3 or TRBV12-4 and TRBJ1-5; a possible D gene is TRBD1 (5 bases). CDR3 length: 14 residues. V was shortened by 6 bases and J by 7 bases, with 16 bases between the two germline ends. CDR3 coding DNA: TGTGCCAGCAGACCGGGACTCACAAGACAGCCCCAGCATTTT. Protein sequence: CASRPGLTRQPQHF.

In its sample, this clonotype was seen a few times. The chain recombines TRBV18 with TRBJ2-5, with a weak D call TRBD1 (5 bases). V was cut by 4 bases and J by 1 base, with 13 bases left in between. The CDR3 has 15 amino acids. Germline V gives CDR1 KGHSH, CDR2 LQKENI. CDR3 amino acids: CASSQLQTGQETQYF. The CDR3 DNA is TGTGCCAGCTCACAACTCCAAACAGGCCAAGAGACCCAGTACTTC.

To note about this clonotype: At one boundary the junction diverges from the germline segment, which might be a read error. The chain recombines TRBV6-5 with TRBJ1-1; possibly TRBD1 for D (5 bases). Germline CDR1 is MNHEY and CDR2 is SVGAGI. This CDR3 comprises 13 residues. The CDR3 DNA is TGTGTCAGCAGTTACGAATGGGGGACTGAAGCTTTCTTT. Translation gives CVSSYEWGTEAFF.

In this sample, this clonotype turned up a few times. The genes are TRBV4-3 and TRBJ2-1; D tentatively reads TRBD1 or TRBD2 (5 bases each). The CDR3 is made up of 15 amino acids. Germline V lookup: CDR1 LGHNA, CDR2 YSLEER. Trimming took off 0 bases at V and 7 bases at J, with 13 bases between the two ends. CDR3: CASSQDSQGRNEQFF. CDR3 coding DNA: TGCGCCAGCAGCCAAGACAGTCAGGGACGTAATGAGCAGTTCTTC.

The sample holds many counts of this clonotype. The CDR3 protein is CASSGGQGAETQYF. The DNA of the CDR3 is TGTGCCAGCAGTGGAGGACAGGGTGCGGAGACCCAGTACTTC. The rearrangement links TRBV2 to TRBJ2-5; TRBD1 matches at 8 bases. The CDR3 is made up of 14 amino acids. Germline V gene lookup returns CDR1 SNHLY and CDR2 FYNNEI. The V and J ends lost 4 bases and 5 bases, in that order; junction bases with no gene match: 6. Full variable domain (missing parts from reference TRBV2 and TRBJ2-5): EPEVTQTPSHQVTQMGQEVILRCVPISNHLYFYWYRQILGQKVEFLVSFYNNEISEKSEIFDDQFSVERPDGSNFTLKIRSTKLEDSAMYFCASSGGQGAETQYFGPGTRLLVL.

This clonotype has just a few counts. The chain has TRBV28 and TRBJ1-3; the D gene is possibly TRBD1 (5 bases). The germline V gene encodes CDR1 MDHEN and CDR2 SYDVKM. Trimming took off 6 bases at V and 15 bases at J, with 15 bases between the two ends. This CDR3 is 11 amino acids long. CDR3 nucleotide sequence: TGTGCCAGCAGCAACCGAGGGACGGGATATTTT. This sequence encodes CASSNRGTGYF.

The CDR3 spells CSARPPSYNEQFF. DNA for the CDR3: TGCAGTGCTAGACCCCCGTCCTACAATGAGCAGTTCTTC. The rearrangement uses TRBV20-1 and TRBJ2-1, with unresolved D. The germline V and J ends were trimmed by 2 bases and 1 base, with 6 bases remaining between them. CDR1 and CDR2 from the germline V gene are DFQATT and SNEGSKA (reference sequence). There are 13 residues in the CDR3.

A single count supports this clonotype. This chain connects TRBV7-2 to TRBJ2-2, with D perhaps matching TRBD1 (6 bases). Germline CDR1 and CDR2: SGHTA and FQGNSA. Trimming took off 3 bases at V and 4 bases at J, with 9 bases between the two ends. This CDR3 comprises 14 residues. As DNA, the CDR3 is TGTGCCAGCAGCTTGGGGACATTCACCGGGGAGCTGTTTTTT. The encoded protein is CASSLGTFTGELFF. Full variable domain (missing parts from reference TRBV7-2 and TRBJ2-2): GAGVSQSPSNKVTEKGKDVELRCDPISGHTALYWYRQSLGQGLEFLIYFQGNSAPDKSGLPSDRFSAERTGGSVSTLTIQRTQQEDSAVYLCASSLGTFTGELFFGEGSRLTVL.

In the case of this clonotype: A much larger clone sits a single nucleotide away, making a read error possible. The chain recombines TRBV5-1 with TRBJ2-6; D might be TRBD1 or TRBD2, each matching 5 bases. Trimming removed 0 bases at V and 0 bases at J, with 10 bases between. CDR3 size: 17 residues. The germline V gene has CDR1 SGHRS and CDR2 YFSETQ. The CDR3 here is CASSLAGLSSGANVLTF. CDR3 sequence (DNA): TGCGCCAGCAGCTTGGCGGGGCTTTCCTCTGGGGCCAACGTCCTGACTTTC.

This clonotype has ten or more counts. The chain has TRBV7-3 and TRBJ1-1; no clear D gene. Trimming left V 3 bases short and J 8 bases short, with 13 bases between. The CDR3 totals 13 residues. Germline CDR1 SGHTA, CDR2 FQGTGA. Written as DNA, the CDR3 is TGTGCCAGCAGCTTCGACCTCCGCGGAGAAGCTTTCTTT. It encodes CASSFDLRGEAFF.

This clonotype was seen at least ten times. The rearrangement links TRBV6-6 to TRBJ2-5; D gene unclear. CDR1 and CDR2 from the germline V gene are MNHNY and SVGAGI (reference sequence). The CDR3 is 12 residues long. The V gene lost 4 bases and the J gene lost 1 base, with 4 bases spanning the gap. The CDR3 nucleotides are TGTGCCAGCAGTTCTAGCCAAGAGACCCAGTACTTC. Protein: CASSSSQETQYF.

CDR3 sequence: CSVEGVVGQGGDEQFF. The CDR3 DNA follows: TGCAGCGTTGAAGGTGTCGTGGGACAGGGAGGGGATGAGCAGTTCTTC. The rearrangement links TRBV29-1 to TRBJ2-1; 9 nucleotides agree with TRBD1. J was trimmed by 8 bases and V by 1 base; bases with no gene match: 12. The CDR3 has 16 residues. Looked up from germline, CDR1 is SQVTM and CDR2 is ANQGSEA.